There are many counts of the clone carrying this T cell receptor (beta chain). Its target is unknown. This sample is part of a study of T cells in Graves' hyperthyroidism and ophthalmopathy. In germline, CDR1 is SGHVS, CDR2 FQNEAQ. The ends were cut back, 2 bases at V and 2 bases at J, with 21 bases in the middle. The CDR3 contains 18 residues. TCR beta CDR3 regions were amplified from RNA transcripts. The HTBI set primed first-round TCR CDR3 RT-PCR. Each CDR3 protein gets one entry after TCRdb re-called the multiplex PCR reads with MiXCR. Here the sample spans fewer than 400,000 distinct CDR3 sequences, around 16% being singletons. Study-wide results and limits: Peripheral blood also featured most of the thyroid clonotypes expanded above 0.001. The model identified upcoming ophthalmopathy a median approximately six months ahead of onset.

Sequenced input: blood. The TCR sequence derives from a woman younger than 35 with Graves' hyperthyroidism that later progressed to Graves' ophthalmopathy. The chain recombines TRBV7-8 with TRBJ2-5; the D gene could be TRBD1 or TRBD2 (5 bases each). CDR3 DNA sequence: TGTGCCAGCAGCTTATTTAGGCCCGGGACGGCTTATCAAGAGACCCAGTACTTC. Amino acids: CASSLFRPGTAYQETQYF.